These T cell receptor beta chains were read from a single sample in a study of T cell responses to AZD1222 COVID-19 vaccine. Assay: immunoSEQ multiplex PCR; the TCRdb copy retains only in-frame clones and omits some. The table includes 120,000 or so clones, 86% detected once. Here the sequenced sample was peripheral blood, taken on day 0 of AZD1222 vaccination. The source is an adult in good health. Each CDR3 is given with its conserved first and last residue. Fields, in order: J gene, D gene, clone size, V gene, CDR3 DNA, CDR3 protein. The D gene is left open where the match is weak. A clone size is listed for some rows: how often the clone was seen (once, few, many), or a class if it is expanded.

>TRBJ1-6|TRBD1|NA|TRBV2
TGTGCCAGCAGTGAGCGGACAGGCCAGAATAATTCACCCCTCCACTTT
CASSERTGQNNSPLHF
>TRBJ1-5|TRBD1|NA|TRBV2
TGTGCCAGCTCCAACCCCGGGACAGGGCTTCCGGGCAATCAGCCCCAGCATTTT
CASSNPGTGLPGNQPQHF
>TRBJ2-7|NA|once|TRBV15
TGTGCCACCAGCAGAGGTCAGAGCGACGAGCAGTACTTC
CATSRGQSDEQYF
>TRBJ1-4|NA|NA|TRBV28
TGTGCCAGCAGGGCTTTTGAAAAACTGTTTTTT
CASRAFEKLFF
>TRBJ1-2|NA|NA|TRBV6-5
TGTGCCAGCCGCTTGCCCGGGACACCCAACTATGGCTACACCTTC
CASRLPGTPNYGYTF
>TRBJ1-3|NA|NA|TRBV28
TGTGCCAGCAGTTTACCGCTTCTTTCTGGAAACACCATATATTTT
CASSLPLLSGNTIYF
>TRBJ1-5|NA|NA|TRBV4-2
TGTGCCAGCAGCCCCACGGGAAAGTCGAATAGCAATCAGCCCCAGCATTTT
CASSPTGKSNSNQPQHF
>TRBJ1-3|TRBD1|many|TRBV5-1
TGCGCCAGCAGCTTCGGGACAGGGGAAGGAAACACCATATATTTT
CASSFGTGEGNTIYF
>TRBJ1-1|NA|NA|TRBV19
TGTGCCAGTAGTATCCTACGGGGTGACACTGAAGCTTTCTTT
CASSILRGDTEAFF
>TRBJ2-7|TRBD2|NA|TRBV28
TGTGCCAGCAGTTTGTGGACTAGCGGGAGTACTGCGTACGAGCAGTACTTC
CASSLWTSGSTAYEQYF
>TRBJ2-1|NA|NA|TRBV6-4
TGTGCCAGCAGTGACTCGTGGGGGAGGGGGATCAATGAGCAGTTCTTC
CASSDSWGRGINEQFF
>TRBJ2-2|TRBD2|NA|TRBV6-2/TRBV6-3
TGTGCCAGCAGTTACTCGCTAGCGGGAGGGCCCACCGGGGAGCTGTTTTTT
CASSYSLAGGPTGELFF
>TRBJ2-7|TRBD1|NA|TRBV28
TGTGCCAGCAGTTTAGGAAGACAGGGAGAGCAGTACTTC
CASSLGRQGEQYF
>TRBJ1-1|NA|NA|TRBV9
TGTGCCAGCAGCGTAGGCGGCAGGGCAAGTGAAGCTTTCTTT
CASSVGGRASEAFF
>TRBJ1-1|TRBD1|NA|TRBV27
TGTGCCAGCAGTTTAGGGACAGGGATGAACACTGAAGCTTTCTTT
CASSLGTGMNTEAFF
>TRBJ1-1|TRBD1|NA|TRBV15
TGTGCCACCAGCACTAGGGACAGGGGGAACACTGAAGCTTTCTTT
CATSTRDRGNTEAFF
>TRBJ2-3|NA|NA|TRBV10-3
TGTGCCATCAGCGCAGTCCGAGGAATAGGGACAGATACGCAGTATTTT
CAISAVRGIGTDTQYF
>TRBJ1-2|TRBD1|NA|TRBV6-5
TGTGCCAGCAGGTCGACAGGGGGCGGCGGCTACACCTTC
CASRSTGGGGYTF
>TRBJ1-5|NA|NA|TRBV12-3/TRBV12-4
TGTGCCAGCAGTCTCGACAGGAATCAGCCCCAGCATTTT
CASSLDRNQPQHF
>TRBJ1-1|NA|NA|TRBV7-2
TGTGCCAGCAGCTCAACCCGGCAGGGTCTGAAAGCTTTCTTT
CASSSTRQGLKAFF
>TRBJ2-2|NA|NA|TRBV7-9
TGTGCCAGCAGGAGAACATACGACACCGGGGAGCTGTTTTTT
CASRRTYDTGELFF
>TRBJ1-5|NA|NA|TRBV2
TGTGCCAGCAGTGAAAATTGGGGTTCCCAGCCCCAGCATTTT
CASSENWGSQPQHF
>TRBJ2-5|NA|NA|TRBV7-7
TGTGCTAGCAGCTTAGGGGTTGGACAGCAAGAGACCCAGTACTTC
CASSLGVGQQETQYF
>TRBJ2-5|NA|NA|TRBV7-3
TGTGCCAGCAGCCCTCCAGGGGCCGAGACCCAGTACTTC
CASSPPGAETQYF
>TRBJ1-2|NA|NA|TRBV7-9
TGTGCCAGCAGCCCCCACAGCATGGCGGACTATGGCTACACCTTC
CASSPHSMADYGYTF
>TRBJ2-1|NA|NA|TRBV6-5
TGTGCCAGCAGTTACTCGATAGGCACAGGTGAGCAGTTCTTC
CASSYSIGTGEQFF
>TRBJ1-3|NA|NA|TRBV30
TGTGCCTGGAGTGTCGACTTCAGCTCTGGAAACACCATATATTTT
CAWSVDFSSGNTIYF
>TRBJ2-1|NA|NA|TRBV28
TGTGCCAGCAGCCCCTTCGGGCGGAGAGACAATGAGCAGTTCTTC
CASSPFGRRDNEQFF
>TRBJ2-6|NA|NA|TRBV4-1
TGCGCCAGCAGCCAAGCTGGGGCCAACGTCCTGACTTTC
CASSQAGANVLTF
>TRBJ2-1|NA|NA|TRBV3-1/TRBV3-2
TGTGCCAGCAGCCGGACAGAGACCTCCTACAATGAGCAGTTCTTC
CASSRTETSYNEQFF
>TRBJ2-7|NA|once|TRBV19
TGTGCCAGTAGTACACAGGGCGGCTACGAGCAGTACTTC
CASSTQGGYEQYF
>TRBJ2-3|NA|many|TRBV7-9
TGTGCCAGCAGCTTAGTCGTGGGGGGGCGAACAGATACGCAGTATTTT
CASSLVVGGRTDTQYF
>TRBJ1-1|NA|NA|TRBV29-1
TGCAGCGTTGAAGAATTCCGGGGGACTGAAGCTTTCTTT
CSVEEFRGTEAFF
>TRBJ1-2|TRBD1|NA|TRBV27
TGTGCCAGCAGTTTAGGGTGGCAGGGGGAGTCTAATGGCTACACCTTC
CASSLGWQGESNGYTF
>TRBJ2-7|NA|NA|TRBV12-3/TRBV12-4
TGTGCCAGCAGTTCCGGCCTGCCGACCGAGCAGTACTTC
CASSSGLPTEQYF
>TRBJ2-1|TRBD1|NA|TRBV11-3
TGTGCCAGCAGCCCGGGACAGGGCCACAATGAGCAGTTCTTC
CASSPGQGHNEQFF
>TRBJ2-5|NA|NA|TRBV7-9
TGTGCCAGCAGCTTAGCGGAGACCCAGTACTTC
CASSLAETQYF
>TRBJ2-7|NA|NA|TRBV5-1
TGCGCCAGCAGCTTGGGGACGGCGAGCTCCTACGAGCAGTACTTC
CASSLGTASSYEQYF
>TRBJ2-7|TRBD2|NA|TRBV5-6
TGTGCCAGCAGCTTGGCGAGCGGGACCTACGAGCAGTACTTC
CASSLASGTYEQYF
>TRBJ2-1|NA|once|TRBV20-1
TGCAGTGCTAGTAGATTTAGCGGACACAATGAGCAGTTCTTC
CSASRFSGHNEQFF
>TRBJ1-6|NA|NA|TRBV20-1
TGCAGTGCTAGTCCTCAGGGGTTTCGGAATTCACCCCTCCACTTT
CSASPQGFRNSPLHF